What follows are 11 T cell receptor beta chains derived from one specimen sequenced in a study of T-cell memory formation after mild COVID-19 (dated by TCRdb to 2020 to 2022). To prepare the library, 5' RACE was applied. TCRdb lists the instrument as Illumina NovaSeq 6000. The public reads were reprocessed in TCRdb via fastp at Q25 and MiXCR, keeping in-frame beta chains. CDR3 protein duplicates are merged, each entry listing the most common genes and DNA. The table for this sample lists under 200,000 distinct CDR3 sequences; 25% to 40% of them were counted only once. The top ten clonotypes cover approximately 12% of the sample. The sample was PBMCs or a T cell subset sorted from them (not recorded which). The receptors derive from an adult woman who had mild COVID-19 (a few samples of this study predate the infection). The sample titles of this study are shuffled in the database, so cell type and time point are left out; the donor was told from shared clones.

This clonotype has more than one count but fewer than ten. V gene TRBV18 combines with J gene TRBJ2-3, with D hard to call. V was clipped by 2 bases and J by 3 bases, with 15 bases between them. In germline, CDR1 is KGHSH, CDR2 LQKENI. The CDR3 loop spans 16 amino acids. CDR3 in DNA: TGTGCCAGCTCACCATTTTCACCCAAGGAGACAGATACGCAGTATTTT. Its translation: CASSPFSPKETDTQYF.

This chain connects TRBV19 to TRBJ2-7; 7 bases match TRBD2. V shed 6 bases and J 5 bases; nucleotides not matched to a gene: 7. The CDR3 has 13 amino acids. Per germline, CDR1 LNHDA and CDR2 SQIVND (reference sequence). The CDR3 sequence is CASSPTSANEQYF. The CDR3 DNA is TGTGCCAGTAGCCCTACTAGCGCCAACGAGCAGTACTTC.

The chain joins TRBV14 to TRBJ2-7; 7 bases line up with TRBD1. Germline CDR1 SGHDN, CDR2 FVKESK. V gave up 0 bases and J gave up 0 bases; unmatched junction bases: 8. The length of the CDR3 is 17 residues. Written as DNA, the CDR3 is TGTGCCAGCAGCCAAGAGGTCTGGGACAGAGTCTCCTACGAGCAGTACTTC. This codes for CASSQEVWDRVSYEQYF.

This chain's CDR3 is CASSYFDGATYEQYF. The CDR3 DNA is TGTGCCAGCAGTTACTTCGATGGAGCGACCTACGAGCAGTACTTC. The chain recombines TRBV6-2 or TRBV6-3 with TRBJ2-7; no clear D gene. CDR1 is MNHEY, CDR2 SVGEGT, per germline. CDR3 length equals 15 residues. Between the trimmed V and J ends, which lost 1 base and 2 bases, there was a span of 12 bases.

The chain has TRBV2 and TRBJ2-2; a weak D match, TRBD1 (6 bases). V was shortened by 3 bases and J by 4 bases, with 9 bases between the two germline ends. Germline V gene data show CDR1 as SNHLY and CDR2 as FYNNEI. The CDR3 extends over 14 amino acids. In nucleotides, the CDR3 is TGTGCCAGCAGTGACAGGGGAGCCACCGGGGAGCTGTTTTTT. Translation: CASSDRGATGELFF.

The chain carries TRBV29-1 and TRBJ1-2, with D perhaps TRBD1 (5 bases). The germline CDR1 and CDR2 sequences are SQVTM and ANQGSEA. V lost 3 bases to trimming and J lost 4 bases, with 15 bases between them. The CDR3 loop spans 14 amino acids. CDR3 bases: TGCAGCGTTGAGGAGGCTTCAGGGTTCTATGGCTACACCTTC. Its protein is CSVEEASGFYGYTF.

This chain joins TRBV12-3 or TRBV12-4 and TRBJ1-1; D perhaps matches TRBD1 (5 bases). The V end lost 0 bases, the J end lost 0 bases, and 8 bases lay between the germline ends. The CDR3 covers 15 residues. CDR3 nucleotide sequence: TGTGCCAGCAGTTTAGCGGGGGGGGTGAACACTGAAGCTTTCTTT. Protein sequence: CASSLAGGVNTEAFF.

The rearrangement uses TRBV12-3 or TRBV12-4 and TRBJ1-1; TRBD1 agrees at 8 bases. Losses at the gene ends were 5 bases for V and 2 bases for J; bases not matched to a gene: 7. This CDR3 has 15 amino acids. For the CDR3, the DNA is TGTGCCAGCAGTGACAGGGGCCCTGTAAACACTGAAGCTTTCTTT. Its translation is CASSDRGPVNTEAFF.

This clonotype turned up a few times. The V gene is TRBV6-1, the J gene TRBJ2-3; D is unclear. Trimming removed 7 bases from V and 3 bases from J, with 11 bases in between. The CDR3 sequence is 13 residues long. CDR1 MNHNS and CDR2 SASEGT come from the germline V gene. The CDR3: CASIKALTDTQYF. The CDR3 nucleotides read TGTGCCAGCATTAAGGCCCTGACAGATACGCAGTATTTT.

The chain couples TRBV5-5 to TRBJ1-5, with 10 bases identical to TRBD1. Germline lookup yields CDR1 SGHKS and CDR2 YYEKEE (reference sequence). The CDR3 has 17 amino acids. Losses at the gene ends were 3 bases for V and 3 bases for J; bases not matched to a gene: 9. CDR3 DNA: TGTGCCAGCAGCTCGGGGACAGGGGCCGGCCACAATCAGCCCCAGCATTTT. Protein product: CASSSGTGAGHNQPQHF.

This clonotype was seen repeatedly, ten times or more. This chain joins TRBV5-6 and TRBJ2-1; no definite D call. Trimming cost V 0 bases and J 2 bases, with 9 bases left between them. The CDR3 spans 15 residues. Looked up from germline, CDR1 is SGHDT and CDR2 is YYEEEE. The CDR3 region is CASSLGDMPYNEQFF. The CDR3 region has the DNA TGTGCCAGCAGCTTGGGAGACATGCCCTACAATGAGCAGTTCTTC.